The 26 T cell receptor beta chains below were found in one sample sequenced in a study of blood T cell repertoires in COVID-19. TCRdb keeps only in-frame clones here, not all; method: immunoSEQ multiplex PCR. The sample holds some 21,000 clones, approximately 81% seen once. Sequences were obtained from peripheral blood. The receptors were sampled from a human donor with active COVID-19. The donor label of this sample is uncertain.

J is TRBJ2-5 and V is TRBV10-2; TRBD2 matches at 12 bases. The CDR3 extends over 12 amino acids. Germline V gives CDR1 WSHSY, CDR2 SAAADI. V was pared by 4 bases and J by 10 bases, with 1 base of the junction left unmatched. The CDR3 is CASSGTSGIQYF. In DNA, the CDR3 is TGCGCCAGCAGTGGGACTAGCGGGATCCAGTACTTC.

The V and J genes are TRBV25-1 and TRBJ2-1; no reliable D call. V lost 0 bases to trimming and J lost 10 bases, with 4 bases between them. Looked up from germline, CDR1 is MGHDK and CDR2 is SYGVNS. The CDR3 is 11 residues long. The CDR3 sequence is CASSEYAEQFF. The CDR3 DNA follows: TGTGCCAGCAGTGAATACGCGGAGCAGTTCTTC.

The chain employs TRBV12-3 or TRBV12-4 and TRBJ2-7; 13 nucleotides agree with TRBD2. There are 12 residues in the CDR3. The ends lost 6 bases at V and 11 bases at J; junction bases unmatched: 4. In DNA, the CDR3 is TGTGCCAGCAGGAGGACTAGCGGGAGTGAGTACTTC. Amino acids: CASRRTSGSEYF.

The chain uses TRBV5-6 and TRBJ2-3; 11 bases are a match to TRBD2. Germline V CDR1 and CDR2: SGHDT, YYEEEE. The trim removed 0 bases at V and 1 base at J, leaving 4 bases unmatched. This CDR3 is built from 17 residues. The CDR3 loop reads CASSLGLAGTRTDTQYF. The CDR3, as DNA: TGTGCCAGCAGCTTGGGACTAGCGGGGACGCGCACAGATACGCAGTATTTT.

This chain links TRBV3-1 (or the pseudogene TRBV3-2) with TRBJ2-2, with 11 bases that match TRBD1. V was clipped by 4 bases and J by 5 bases; unmatched bases: 3. Germline CDR1 is LGHDT and CDR2 is YNNKEL (reference sequence). The CDR3 consists of 15 residues. The CDR3 region has the DNA TGTGCCAGCAGCCCTTGGGACAGGGGGACCGGGGAGCTGTTTTTT. This gives the protein CASSPWDRGTGELFF.

The chain joins TRBV4-3 to TRBJ1-4; D gene uncertain. The CDR3 is made up of 16 amino acids. Germline loops: CDR1 LGHNA, CDR2 YSLEER. V shed 0 bases and J shed 4 bases, with 12 bases lying between them. The CDR3 protein is CASSQEGAGLNEKLFF. In DNA, the CDR3 is TGCGCCAGCAGCCAAGAAGGCGCAGGCCTTAATGAAAAACTGTTTTTT.

The chain is built from TRBV24-1 and TRBJ2-2, with D tentatively TRBD2 (5 bases). Germline V gene sequence: CDR1 KGHDR, CDR2 SFDVKD. V was shortened by 11 bases and J by 8 bases, with 17 bases between the two germline ends. The CDR3 spans 13 residues. The CDR3 nucleotides read TGTGCCATCGCTGGGCCGACGGGAGGGGAGCTGTTTTTT. It translates to CAIAGPTGGELFF.

This sequence joins TRBV27 and TRBJ2-7; D uncertain. The CDR3 contains 14 residues. Germline values: CDR1 MNHEY, CDR2 SMNVEV (reference sequence). The ends were cut back, 2 bases at V and 3 bases at J, with 11 bases in the middle. CDR3 bases: TGTGCCAGCAGTTTAAGGCTAGAGAACTACGAGCAGTACTTC. This sequence encodes CASSLRLENYEQYF.

The chain has TRBV2 and TRBJ2-7; TRBD1 matches at 7 bases. The CDR3 totals 15 residues. With V trimmed by 10 bases and J by 2 bases, 14 bases remained unmatched. Germline-derived CDR1 and CDR2 are SNHLY and FYNNEI. For the CDR3, the DNA is TGTGCCAACCAAGAGGGGTCGGGACAGACCTACGAGCAGTACTTC. Residues: CANQEGSGQTYEQYF.

This sequence joins TRBV5-4 and TRBJ2-6; the match to TRBD1 covers 10 bases. V lost 0 bases to trimming and J lost 4 bases; unmatched junction nucleotides: 4. The CDR3 has 17 residues. CDR1 and CDR2 (germline): SGHNT, YYREEE (reference sequence). CDR3 nucleotide sequence: TGTGCCAGCAGCTTGGGACAGGGGGCGGGCGGGGCCAACGTCCTGACTTTC. Its protein is CASSLGQGAGGANVLTF.

The V and J genes are TRBV28 and TRBJ2-5; TRBD2 matches at 7 bases. The CDR3 covers 15 residues. V was pared by 2 bases and J by 4 bases, with 7 bases of the junction left unmatched. Looked up from germline, CDR1 is MDHEN and CDR2 is SYDVKM. Here the CDR3 reads CASSLNLLARETQYF. Here the CDR3 DNA reads TGTGCCAGCAGTTTAAATCTACTAGCGCGAGAGACCCAGTACTTC.

The V gene is TRBV12-5, the J gene TRBJ2-7, with D perhaps TRBD1 (6 bases). V was shortened by 0 bases and J by 3 bases, with 9 bases between the two germline ends. Germline V gene lookup returns CDR1 LGHNT and CDR2 FRNRAP. CDR3 size: 14 residues. CDR3 in amino acids: CASGLVTGSYEQYF. The CDR3 coding sequence is TGTGCTAGTGGTTTGGTAACAGGGAGCTACGAGCAGTACTTC.

The gene calls are TRBV28 and TRBJ1-1, with a tentative D call TRBD1 (5 bases). Germline CDR1 and CDR2: MDHEN and SYDVKM. The V end lost 4 bases, the J end lost 1 base, and 10 bases lay between the germline ends. The CDR3 is 14 amino acids. CDR3 in DNA: TGTGCCAGCAGTTCAGGGCTAGGGAACACTGAAGCTTTCTTT. Translating it yields CASSSGLGNTEAFF.

The rearrangement uses TRBV29-1 and TRBJ1-1; D is possibly TRBD1 (6 bases). The CDR3 runs 12 residues. Germline V gene sequence: CDR1 SQVTM, CDR2 ANQGSEA. V was cut by 0 bases and J by 4 bases, with 6 bases left in between. The CDR3: CSVEEGATEAFF. In DNA form, the CDR3 reads TGCAGCGTTGAAGAGGGGGCCACTGAAGCTTTCTTT. Filled out from reference TRBV29-1 and TRBJ1-1, the complete variable domain reads SAVISQKPSRDICQRGTSLTIQCQVDSQVTMMFWYRQQPGQSLTLIATANQGSEATYESGFVIDKFPISRPNLTFSTLTVSNMSPEDSSIYLCSVEEGATEAFFGQGTRLTVV.

CDR3: CASSKPGQGGPYNSPLHF. CDR3 sequence (DNA): TGTGCCAGCAGCAAACCGGGACAGGGGGGACCCTATAATTCACCCCTCCACTTT. V and J are TRBV21-1 and TRBJ1-6; TRBD1 is taken as the D call from the table, unchecked against the DNA. TRBV21-1 is given as a pseudogene. This CDR3 has 18 amino acids.

This clone came up once. This chain links TRBV10-3 with TRBJ1-1, with D possibly matching TRBD1 (6 bases). CDR1 is ENHRY, CDR2 SYGVKD, per germline. The CDR3 has 14 amino acids. Trimming stripped 4 bases from V and 4 bases from J, with 13 bases between. CDR3: CAISGWGGLTEAFF. DNA for the CDR3: TGTGCCATCAGTGGGTGGGGGGGCCTCACTGAAGCTTTCTTT.

The rearrangement links TRBV2 to TRBJ2-3; 14 bases match TRBD2. The CDR3 extends over 20 amino acids. The V gene's germline CDR1 is SNHLY and CDR2 FYNNEI. J gave up 2 bases and V 5 bases, and 15 bases lay outside the gene matches. Written as DNA, the CDR3 is TGTGCCAGCAGTCTACCGACTAGCGGGGGGGCCGAGGGGATCACAGATACGCAGTATTTT. It yields the protein CASSLPTSGGAEGITDTQYF.

V and J are TRBV10-2 and TRBJ1-3; no clear D gene. Germline CDR1 and CDR2: WSHSY and SAAADI. The length of the CDR3 is 13 residues. The V end lost 3 bases, the J end lost 2 bases, and 5 bases lay between the germline ends. Written as DNA, the CDR3 is TGCGCCAGCAGTGATCCAGCTGGAAACACCATATATTTT. Its protein product is CASSDPAGNTIYF.

The chain couples TRBV5-4 to TRBJ2-3; 7 nucleotides line up with TRBD1. Germline V gene sequence: CDR1 SGHNT, CDR2 YYREEE (reference sequence). The CDR3 loop spans 14 amino acids. V trimming: 5 bases; J trimming: 2 bases; junction bases outside the gene matches: 5. CDR3: CASRSDRVTDTQYF. CDR3 DNA sequence: TGTGCCAGCAGATCCGACAGGGTCACAGATACGCAGTATTTT.

The rearrangement joins TRBV24-1 to TRBJ2-1, with 8 bases lining up with TRBD2. The CDR3 consists of 13 residues. The V gene's germline CDR1 is KGHDR and CDR2 SFDVKD. J gave up 10 bases and V 3 bases, and 4 bases lay outside the gene matches. The CDR3 nucleotides read TGTGCCACCAGTGATACCTCGGGAGGGGAGCAGTTCTTC. Encoded protein: CATSDTSGGEQFF.

J is TRBJ1-5 and V is TRBV19; D unclear. V shed 4 bases and J shed 4 bases, with 11 bases lying between them. Germline CDR1 is LNHDA and CDR2 is SQIVND (reference sequence). The CDR3 contains 14 residues. Written as DNA, the CDR3 is TGTGCCAGTAGTAGTACGGGAGGAAATCAGCCCCAGCATTTT. Its protein product is CASSSTGGNQPQHF. The variable domain in full, completed from reference TRBV19 and TRBJ1-5, reads DGGITQSPKYLFRKEGQNVTLSCEQNLNHDAMYWYRQDPGQGLRLIYYSQIVNDFQKGDIAEGYSVSREKKESFPLTVTSAQKNPTAFYLCASSSTGGNQPQHFGDGTRLSIL.

J is TRBJ1-3 and V is TRBV4-2, with D perhaps matching TRBD1 (5 bases). V shed 0 bases and J shed 0 bases, with 15 bases lying between them. CDR1 and CDR2 (germline): LGHNA, YNFKEQ. The CDR3 runs 18 residues. As DNA, the CDR3 is TGTGCCAGCAGCCAAGACCTTGCCCGACAGTACTCTGGAAACACCATATATTTT. Its protein is CASSQDLARQYSGNTIYF.

The chain carries TRBV27 and TRBJ2-7; 8 bases are shared with TRBD2. The CDR3 has 15 residues. From germline, CDR1 is MNHEY and CDR2 SMNVEV (reference sequence). V gave up 6 bases and J gave up 0 bases; unmatched junction bases: 7. CDR3 residues: CASSEVGTSSYEQYF. The CDR3 DNA sequence: TGTGCCAGCAGCGAGGTCGGGACTAGCTCCTACGAGCAGTACTTC.

The chain combines TRBV7-3 with TRBJ2-1; 7 bases agree with TRBD2. Germline trimming cut 4 bases from V and 0 bases from J; bases unmatched to any gene: 3. This CDR3 is built from 15 residues. Germline assignment: CDR1 SGHTA and CDR2 FQGTGA. The CDR3 reads CASSWGRGSYNEQFF. The CDR3 nucleotides are TGTGCCAGCAGCTGGGGGAGGGGCTCCTACAATGAGCAGTTCTTC.

The J gene is TRBJ2-1, the V gene TRBV19, with 7 positions matching TRBD2. The CDR3 extends over 16 amino acids. Germline values: CDR1 LNHDA, CDR2 SQIVND (reference sequence). J lost 1 base, V lost 3 bases, and 6 bases had no gene match. The CDR3 nucleotides are TGTGCCAGTAGTATTGGGCTAGCGGTATCCTACAATGAGCAGTTCTTC. Protein sequence: CASSIGLAVSYNEQFF.

The V call is TRBV5-8, the J call TRBJ1-2; D might be TRBD1 (6 bases). The CDR3 consists of 14 residues. The V and J ends lost 6 bases and 3 bases respectively, with 15 bases between them. In germline, CDR1 is SGHTS, CDR2 YDEGEE. The CDR3 reads CASIPRGGDYGYTF. The DNA for the CDR3 is TGTGCCAGCATCCCTAGGGGGGGTGACTATGGCTACACCTTC.